A selection of T cell receptor beta chains follows, all from one sample in a study of T cell changes during pregnancy in multiple sclerosis. Method: immunoSEQ multiplex PCR; TCRdb's copy keeps in-frame clones and lacks some. The sample contains 25,000 to 30,000 clones, roughly 84% of which appear only once. Specimen: CD8+ T cells from peripheral blood mononuclear cells, collected after pregnancy. These receptors all come from a female donor with multiple sclerosis, enrolled in a pregnancy study. The CDR3 runs from the conserved cysteine through the conserved F or W. A D gene is named only where the DNA matches it firmly. Size is omitted from some rows. Given values are once, few, many or a class for expanded clones.

V gene: TRBV27
D gene: -
clone size: -
J gene: TRBJ1-1
CDR3 DNA: TGTGCCAGCAGTTTCTGGACAGTCACTGAAGCTTTCTTT
CDR3 protein: CASSFWTVTEAFF

V gene: TRBV2
D gene: -
clone size: -
J gene: TRBJ2-3
CDR3 DNA: TGTGCCAGCAGGCCACTAGGAAGAGATACGCAGTATTTT
CDR3 protein: CASRPLGRDTQYF

V gene: TRBV5-6
D gene: -
clone size: once
J gene: TRBJ1-5
CDR3 DNA: TGTGCCAGGGCGGAAGGCAGGGATGGTCAGCCCCAGCATTTT
CDR3 protein: CARAEGRDGQPQHF

V gene: TRBV9
D gene: TRBD1
clone size: -
J gene: TRBJ1-1
CDR3 DNA: TGTGCCAGCAGCCCTCACCCCTCGGGACAGGGGGAAGCTTTCTTT
CDR3 protein: CASSPHPSGQGEAFF

V gene: TRBV4-3
D gene: -
clone size: -
J gene: TRBJ1-3
CDR3 DNA: TGCGCCAGCAGCCAAAATACAGGTTTTTCTGGAAACACCATATATTTT
CDR3 protein: CASSQNTGFSGNTIYF

V gene: TRBV29-1
D gene: -
clone size: -
J gene: TRBJ1-1
CDR3 DNA: TGCAGCGTTGGCCAGGGATACGAAGCTTTCTTT
CDR3 protein: CSVGQGYEAFF

V gene: TRBV5-1
D gene: -
clone size: -
J gene: TRBJ2-7
CDR3 DNA: TGCGCCAGCAGCTTGAGTTCATCAGGGACAAGCTCCTACGAGCAGTACTTC
CDR3 protein: CASSLSSSGTSSYEQYF

V gene: TRBV6-1
D gene: TRBD1
clone size: -
J gene: TRBJ1-2
CDR3 DNA: TGTGCCAGCAGTGCCGGCGAATTAGGGACAGGCTATCAACGAGGCTACATCTTC
CDR3 protein: CASSAGELGTGYQRGYIF

V gene: TRBV21-1
D gene: -
clone size: -
J gene: TRBJ1-2
CDR3 DNA: TGTGCCAGCAAAGGAGTAGGGAGAATGGATGGCTACACCTTC
CDR3 protein: CASKGVGRMDGYTF

V gene: TRBV4-3
D gene: -
clone size: -
J gene: TRBJ2-7
CDR3 DNA: TGCGCCAGCAGCCAAGATTGGGGGGTCTCCTACGAGCAGTACTTC
CDR3 protein: CASSQDWGVSYEQYF

V gene: TRBV7-9
D gene: -
clone size: once
J gene: TRBJ2-7
CDR3 DNA: TGTGCCAGCAGCTTAGCCACCTACGAGCAGTACTTC
CDR3 protein: CASSLATYEQYF

V gene: TRBV19
D gene: -
clone size: -
J gene: TRBJ1-1
CDR3 DNA: TGTGCCAGTAGTTGGCTGGGAGCCACTGAAGCTTTCTTT
CDR3 protein: CASSWLGATEAFF

V gene: TRBV4-3
D gene: TRBD2
clone size: -
J gene: TRBJ2-1
CDR3 DNA: TGCGCCAGCAGCCAAGAAGGGAGCGGGGGGTACAATGAGCAGTTCTTC
CDR3 protein: CASSQEGSGGYNEQFF

V gene: TRBV6-5
D gene: -
clone size: -
J gene: TRBJ2-3
CDR3 DNA: TGTGCCAGCAGTATGACTAGCACAGATACGCAGTATTTT
CDR3 protein: CASSMTSTDTQYF

V gene: TRBV6-1
D gene: TRBD2
clone size: -
J gene: TRBJ2-7
CDR3 DNA: TGTGCCAGCAGTGAAGATACGGGGGGGTCCTACGAGCAGTACTTC
CDR3 protein: CASSEDTGGSYEQYF

V gene: TRBV7-9
D gene: -
clone size: -
J gene: TRBJ1-2
CDR3 DNA: TGTGCCAGCAGCTCTGTGGGGGGAATTGACTATGGCTACACCTTC
CDR3 protein: CASSSVGGIDYGYTF

V gene: TRBV28
D gene: -
clone size: -
J gene: TRBJ1-1
CDR3 DNA: TGTGCCAGCAGTTTATTTTTTGGACTCCCGGGGACTGAAGCTTTCTTT
CDR3 protein: CASSLFFGLPGTEAFF

V gene: TRBV7-9
D gene: -
clone size: -
J gene: TRBJ2-7
CDR3 DNA: TGTGCCAGCAGCTTCGGGTCCTACGAGCAGTACTTC
CDR3 protein: CASSFGSYEQYF

V gene: TRBV6-1
D gene: -
clone size: few
J gene: TRBJ2-7
CDR3 DNA: TGTGCCAGCAGTGAAGACGAGGGGGGGGGCTACGAGCAGTACTTC
CDR3 protein: CASSEDEGGGYEQYF

V gene: TRBV6-5
D gene: TRBD1
clone size: -
J gene: TRBJ2-7
CDR3 DNA: TGTGCCAGCAGGAACAGGGGGCACTACGAGCAGTACTTC
CDR3 protein: CASRNRGHYEQYF

V gene: TRBV5-1
D gene: -
clone size: once
J gene: TRBJ1-2
CDR3 DNA: TGCGCCAGCAGCTTGGTGCTGACAGCGAATGGCTACACCTTC
CDR3 protein: CASSLVLTANGYTF

V gene: TRBV6-6
D gene: -
clone size: -
J gene: TRBJ1-6
CDR3 DNA: TGTGCCAGCAGTTATGGCAGCTCCTATAATTCACCCCTCCACTTT
CDR3 protein: CASSYGSSYNSPLHF

V gene: TRBV5-1
D gene: -
clone size: -
J gene: TRBJ1-1
CDR3 DNA: TGCGCCAGCAGCCCCCCGGGTAGAGAGGGCACTGAAGCTTTCTTT
CDR3 protein: CASSPPGREGTEAFF

V gene: TRBV2
D gene: TRBD1
clone size: few
J gene: TRBJ2-7
CDR3 DNA: TGTGCCAGCAGTCTGGGACAGGATCTCTACGAGCAGTACTTC
CDR3 protein: CASSLGQDLYEQYF

V gene: TRBV13
D gene: TRBD1
clone size: -
J gene: TRBJ1-2
CDR3 DNA: TGTGCCAGCAGCGCCCCTAGACAGGGAGTGGGGGGCTACACCTTC
CDR3 protein: CASSAPRQGVGGYTF

V gene: TRBV28
D gene: TRBD2
clone size: -
J gene: TRBJ2-2
CDR3 DNA: TGTGCCAGCACTCATTATGGAACTAGCGGGGACCCCACCGGGGAGCTGTTTTTT
CDR3 protein: CASTHYGTSGDPTGELFF

V gene: TRBV7-7
D gene: TRBD1
clone size: many
J gene: TRBJ2-7
CDR3 DNA: TGTGCTAGCAGCCAGGGACAGGAGGTATACTACGAGCAGTACTTC
CDR3 protein: CASSQGQEVYYEQYF

V gene: TRBV7-9
D gene: TRBD1
clone size: few
J gene: TRBJ1-2
CDR3 DNA: TGTGCCAGCAGATTAGACAGGGGTTATGGCTACACCTTC
CDR3 protein: CASRLDRGYGYTF

V gene: TRBV14
D gene: TRBD1
clone size: -
J gene: TRBJ1-2
CDR3 DNA: TGTGCCAGCAGAACGACAGGGTCCAATGGCTACACCTTC
CDR3 protein: CASRTTGSNGYTF

V gene: TRBV9
D gene: -
clone size: -
J gene: TRBJ1-3
CDR3 DNA: TGTGCCAGCAGCGTATCACCAGGGGAAGGAAACACCATATATTTT
CDR3 protein: CASSVSPGEGNTIYF

V gene: TRBV7-2
D gene: -
clone size: once
J gene: TRBJ2-7
CDR3 DNA: TGTGCCAGCAGCTCCTCGGCCGCAGGGTGGTTGAGGCACGAGCAGTACTTC
CDR3 protein: CASSSSAAGWLRHEQYF

V gene: TRBV15
D gene: TRBD1
clone size: -
J gene: TRBJ1-1
CDR3 DNA: TGTGCCACGGACCGGGACAGTGGATTTCAAGACACTGAAGCTTTCTTT
CDR3 protein: CATDRDSGFQDTEAFF

V gene: TRBV13
D gene: TRBD1
clone size: -
J gene: TRBJ1-3
CDR3 DNA: TGTGCCAGCACTTGGGACAGGGGAGGTGGAAACACCATATATTTT
CDR3 protein: CASTWDRGGGNTIYF

V gene: TRBV7-9
D gene: -
clone size: -
J gene: TRBJ2-3
CDR3 DNA: TGTGCCAGCAGCACCTGGACTACTTCCACAGATACGCAGTATTTT
CDR3 protein: CASSTWTTSTDTQYF

V gene: TRBV5-1
D gene: TRBD2
clone size: -
J gene: TRBJ2-3
CDR3 DNA: TGCGCCAGCAGCCTAGCGGGGGGAAGCGCAGATACGCAGTATTTT
CDR3 protein: CASSLAGGSADTQYF

V gene: TRBV9
D gene: TRBD2
clone size: -
J gene: TRBJ2-3
CDR3 DNA: TGTGCCAGCAGCGTAGTAGGACTAGCGACCACAGATACGCAGTATTTT
CDR3 protein: CASSVVGLATTDTQYF

V gene: TRBV6-1
D gene: -
clone size: -
J gene: TRBJ1-5
CDR3 DNA: TGTGCCAGCAGCCAAGAACACCATCAGCCCCAGCATTTT
CDR3 protein: CASSQEHHQPQHF

V gene: TRBV19
D gene: TRBD2
clone size: -
J gene: TRBJ2-5
CDR3 DNA: TGTGCCAGTAGTATAGGACTAGCGGGAGAGACCCAGTACTTC
CDR3 protein: CASSIGLAGETQYF

V gene: TRBV7-6
D gene: -
clone size: once
J gene: TRBJ1-6
CDR3 DNA: TGTGCCAGCAGCCGCTCAGTCCCCCGCTATAATTCACCCCTCCACTTT
CDR3 protein: CASSRSVPRYNSPLHF

V gene: TRBV4-1
D gene: TRBD1
clone size: -
J gene: TRBJ2-2
CDR3 DNA: TGCGCCAGCAGCCTCCGACAGGGATCGAACACCGGGGAGCTGTTTTTT
CDR3 protein: CASSLRQGSNTGELFF

V gene: TRBV5-7
D gene: -
clone size: -
J gene: TRBJ2-5
CDR3 DNA: TGTGCCAGCAGCCCGGTGCGGGGGCCAGGAGAGACCCAGTACTTC
CDR3 protein: CASSPVRGPGETQYF

V gene: TRBV7-3
D gene: -
clone size: -
J gene: TRBJ2-2
CDR3 DNA: TGTGCCAGCAGCCAAACACGCGGCTTAGTGGACACCGGGGAGCTGTTTTTT
CDR3 protein: CASSQTRGLVDTGELFF

V gene: TRBV30
D gene: -
clone size: -
J gene: TRBJ1-2
CDR3 DNA: TGTGCCTGGAGTGTTCCTTCCTATACCCCCGGGGGCTACACCTTC
CDR3 protein: CAWSVPSYTPGGYTF

V gene: TRBV10-3
D gene: TRBD1
clone size: few
J gene: TRBJ1-1
CDR3 DNA: TGTGCCATCAGTCCAAACAGGGGCGAAATGAACACTGAAGCTTTCTTT
CDR3 protein: CAISPNRGEMNTEAFF

V gene: TRBV30
D gene: TRBD1
clone size: few
J gene: TRBJ1-1
CDR3 DNA: TGTGCCTGGAGTGACGGACAGGGGTGGTCGGCTTTCTTT
CDR3 protein: CAWSDGQGWSAFF

V gene: TRBV11-2
D gene: TRBD2
clone size: few
J gene: TRBJ2-7
CDR3 DNA: TGTGCCAGCAGCTGGGGACTAGCGGGGGGGCCCCCGGAGGGCGAGCAGTACTTC
CDR3 protein: CASSWGLAGGPPEGEQYF

V gene: TRBV7-9
D gene: -
clone size: -
J gene: TRBJ2-2
CDR3 DNA: TGTGCCAGCAGCTGGACAGAAAACACCGGGGAGCTGTTTTTT
CDR3 protein: CASSWTENTGELFF

V gene: TRBV9
D gene: TRBD1
clone size: -
J gene: TRBJ1-2
CDR3 DNA: TGTGCCAGCAGCGTTTCCGGGACAGGGGTATCCGGCTACACCTTC
CDR3 protein: CASSVSGTGVSGYTF

V gene: TRBV7-6
D gene: -
clone size: -
J gene: TRBJ1-6
CDR3 DNA: TGTGCCAGCAGCTTAGCGGGAGGGGCTTTCAATTCACCCCTCCACTTT
CDR3 protein: CASSLAGGAFNSPLHF

V gene: TRBV10-3
D gene: -
clone size: -
J gene: TRBJ2-7
CDR3 DNA: TGTGCCATCAGTGACGACGCGGGACCCCCCTACGAGCAGTACTTC
CDR3 protein: CAISDDAGPPYEQYF

V gene: TRBV7-6
D gene: TRBD2
clone size: -
J gene: TRBJ2-1
CDR3 DNA: TGTGCCAGCAGCGGGGGAGGGTCCTACAATGAGCAGTTCTTC
CDR3 protein: CASSGGGSYNEQFF

V gene: TRBV10-3
D gene: -
clone size: -
J gene: TRBJ1-1
CDR3 DNA: TGTGCCATCACCGCATCTACAGAGAACACTGAAGCTTTCTTT
CDR3 protein: CAITASTENTEAFF

V gene: TRBV13
D gene: -
clone size: -
J gene: TRBJ1-1
CDR3 DNA: TGTGCCAGCAGCACCAGGGAAGCCTCGGCTTTCTTT
CDR3 protein: CASSTREASAFF

V gene: TRBV5-1
D gene: TRBD1
clone size: -
J gene: TRBJ1-1
CDR3 DNA: TGCGCCAGCAGCGAGGACGGCAGGGGGACTGAAGCTTTCTTT
CDR3 protein: CASSEDGRGTEAFF

V gene: TRBV13
D gene: TRBD1
clone size: few
J gene: TRBJ2-7
CDR3 DNA: TGTGCCAGCAGCTTGACAGGGGAAGGCGACGAGCAGTACTTC
CDR3 protein: CASSLTGEGDEQYF

V gene: TRBV30
D gene: -
clone size: once
J gene: TRBJ1-1
CDR3 DNA: TGTGCCTGGAGTTGGCAACCCAGCGAAACTGAAGCTTTCTTT
CDR3 protein: CAWSWQPSETEAFF

V gene: TRBV28
D gene: -
clone size: -
J gene: TRBJ2-7
CDR3 DNA: TGTGCCAGCAGTTTGCCACTAAGGTACGAGCAGTACTTC
CDR3 protein: CASSLPLRYEQYF

V gene: TRBV6-5
D gene: -
clone size: -
J gene: TRBJ1-6
CDR3 DNA: TGTGCCAGCAGTTACAGGGGCAATAATTCACCCCTCCACTTT
CDR3 protein: CASSYRGNNSPLHF

V gene: TRBV5-4
D gene: -
clone size: once
J gene: TRBJ1-4
CDR3 DNA: TGTGCCAGCAGCTTGGACAGAAAAAATGAAAAACTGTTTTTT
CDR3 protein: CASSLDRKNEKLFF

V gene: TRBV30
D gene: TRBD1
clone size: few
J gene: TRBJ1-1
CDR3 DNA: TGTGCCTGGACTCACGACAGGGAATCGATGAAGACTGAAGCTTTCTTT
CDR3 protein: CAWTHDRESMKTEAFF